This entry features one TCR beta chain sequence. The antigen is not known. The data originate from a study of OX40 agonist ivuxolimab in advanced cancers. Whole-study findings and limits: Within 6 weeks, CD4+ and CD8+ blood T cells expanded clonally at 0.1 to 3.0 mg/kg. Which antigen the expanded peripheral T cells recognized is unknown. Patients with a partial response at 0.1-3.0 mg/kg had among the lowest clonal expansion.

The assay was immunoSEQ multiplex PCR, and TCRdb's table has in-frame clones only and misses some. Of approximately 19,000 clones detected, around 84% appear once; the ten largest clones hold roughly 15%. Germline V gives CDR1 MDHEN, CDR2 SYDVKM. V lost 6 bases to trimming and J lost 16 bases; unmatched junction nucleotides: 19. This CDR3 contains 15 residues. The V call is TRBV28, the J call TRBJ1-4, with 8 nucleotides matching TRBD1. This clonotype was obtained from an adult with an advanced solid tumor such as melanoma, head and neck, liver or kidney cancer. This sample comprised CD4+ or CD8+ T cells sorted from blood, obtained in a trial of the OX40 agonist ivuxolimab. CDR3 nucleotide sequence: TGTGCCAGCAGAGGACAGGGTGGATCGCCCGAGGGCGGGTTTTTT. Translation gives CASRGQGGSPEGGFF.